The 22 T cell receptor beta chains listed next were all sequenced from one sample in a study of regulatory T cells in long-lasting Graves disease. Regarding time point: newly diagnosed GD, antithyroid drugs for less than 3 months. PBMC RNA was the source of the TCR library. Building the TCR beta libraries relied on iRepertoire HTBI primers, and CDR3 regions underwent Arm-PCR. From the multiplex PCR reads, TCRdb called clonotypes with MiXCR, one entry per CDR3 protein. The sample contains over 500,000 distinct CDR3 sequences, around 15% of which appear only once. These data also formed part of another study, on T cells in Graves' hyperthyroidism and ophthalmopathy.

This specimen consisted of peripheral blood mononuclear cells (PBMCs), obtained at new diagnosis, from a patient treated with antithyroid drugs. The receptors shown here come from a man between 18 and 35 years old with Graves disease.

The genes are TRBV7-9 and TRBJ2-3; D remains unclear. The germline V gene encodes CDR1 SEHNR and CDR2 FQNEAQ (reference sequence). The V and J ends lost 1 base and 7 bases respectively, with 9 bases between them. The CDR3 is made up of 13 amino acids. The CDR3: CASSLEPRHTQYF. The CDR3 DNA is TGTGCCAGCAGCTTAGAACCTCGGCATACGCAGTATTTT.

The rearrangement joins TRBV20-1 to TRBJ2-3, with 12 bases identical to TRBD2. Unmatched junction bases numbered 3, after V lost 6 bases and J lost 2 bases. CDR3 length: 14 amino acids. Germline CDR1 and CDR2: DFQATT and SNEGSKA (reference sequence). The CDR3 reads CSARTSGITDTQYF. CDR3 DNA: TGCAGTGCCAGGACTAGCGGGATCACAGATACGCAGTATTTT.

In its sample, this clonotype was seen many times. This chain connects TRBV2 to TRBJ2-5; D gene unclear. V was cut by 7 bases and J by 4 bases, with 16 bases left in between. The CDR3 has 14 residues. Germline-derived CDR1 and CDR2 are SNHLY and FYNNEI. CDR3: CASTQNVAAETQYF. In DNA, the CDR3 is TGTGCCAGCACCCAAAATGTGGCAGCAGAGACCCAGTACTTC.

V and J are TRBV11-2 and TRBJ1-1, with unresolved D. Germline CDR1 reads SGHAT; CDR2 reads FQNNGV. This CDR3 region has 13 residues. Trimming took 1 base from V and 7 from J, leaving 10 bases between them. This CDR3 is CASSLGVEGEAFF. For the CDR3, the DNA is TGTGCCAGCAGCTTAGGCGTAGAGGGTGAAGCTTTCTTT.

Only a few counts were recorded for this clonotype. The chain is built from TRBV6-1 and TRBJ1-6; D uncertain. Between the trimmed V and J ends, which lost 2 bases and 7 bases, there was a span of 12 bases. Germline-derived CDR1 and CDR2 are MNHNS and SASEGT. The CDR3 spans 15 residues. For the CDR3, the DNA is TGTGCCAGCAGTGAATACGGGGTTGGAAATTCACCCCTCCACTTT. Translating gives CASSEYGVGNSPLHF.

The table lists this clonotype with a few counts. CDR3 nucleotide sequence: TGCAGTGCTGACAGGGGCGAGGCGAACACCGGGGAGCTGTTTTTT. This encodes CSADRGEANTGELFF. The rearrangement uses TRBV20-1 and TRBJ2-2; 8 bases line up with TRBD1. V lost 5 bases and J lost 0; bases outside the gene matches: 5. This CDR3 region has 15 residues. The germline gives CDR1 DFQATT, CDR2 SNEGSKA (reference sequence).

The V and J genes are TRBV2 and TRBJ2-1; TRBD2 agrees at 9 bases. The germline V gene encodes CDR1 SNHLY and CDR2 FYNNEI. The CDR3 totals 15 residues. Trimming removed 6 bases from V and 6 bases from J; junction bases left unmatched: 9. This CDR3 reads CASREPSGAINEQFF. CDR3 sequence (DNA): TGTGCCAGCAGGGAACCTAGCGGGGCCATCAATGAGCAGTTCTTC.

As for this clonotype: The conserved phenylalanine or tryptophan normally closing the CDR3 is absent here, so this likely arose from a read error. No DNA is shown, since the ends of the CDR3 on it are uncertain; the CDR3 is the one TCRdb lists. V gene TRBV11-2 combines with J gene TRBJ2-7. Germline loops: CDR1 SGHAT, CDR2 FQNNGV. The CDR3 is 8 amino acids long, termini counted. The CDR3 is CASSLDLA.

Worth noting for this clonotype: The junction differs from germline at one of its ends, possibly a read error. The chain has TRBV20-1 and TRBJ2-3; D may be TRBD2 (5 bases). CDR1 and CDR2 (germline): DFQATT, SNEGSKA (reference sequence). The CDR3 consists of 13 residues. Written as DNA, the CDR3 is TGCAGTACTAGGCTGCTTCGTAGGGATACGCAGTATTTT. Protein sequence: CSTRLLRRDTQYF.

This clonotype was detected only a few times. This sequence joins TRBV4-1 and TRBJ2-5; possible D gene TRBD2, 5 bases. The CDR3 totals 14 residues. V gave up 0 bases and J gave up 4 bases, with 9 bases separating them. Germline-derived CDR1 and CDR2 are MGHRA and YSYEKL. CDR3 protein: CASSQERGSETQYF. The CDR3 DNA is TGCGCCAGCAGCCAAGAACGCGGGTCAGAGACCCAGTACTTC.

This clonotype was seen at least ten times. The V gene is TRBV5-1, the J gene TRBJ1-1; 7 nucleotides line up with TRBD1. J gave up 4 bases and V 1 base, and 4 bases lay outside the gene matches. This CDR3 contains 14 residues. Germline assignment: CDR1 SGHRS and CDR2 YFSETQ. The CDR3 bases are TGCGCCAGCAGCTTGAGGACAGGACCCACTGAAGCTTTCTTT. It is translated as CASSLRTGPTEAFF.

The DNA of the CDR3 is TGCAGTGCTAGAGCCCAGGGTATGAACACTGAAGCTTTCTTT. This gives the protein CSARAQGMNTEAFF. This chain connects TRBV20-1 to TRBJ1-1, with a weak D call TRBD1 (5 bases). This CDR3 region has 14 residues. Per the germline V gene, CDR1 is DFQATT and CDR2 is SNEGSKA (reference sequence). Trimming shortened V by 1 base and J by 0 bases, and 9 bases separated the two germline ends.

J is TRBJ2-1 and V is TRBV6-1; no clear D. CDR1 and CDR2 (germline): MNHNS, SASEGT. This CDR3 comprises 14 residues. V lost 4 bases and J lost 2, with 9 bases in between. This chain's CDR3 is CASSARTPYNEQFF. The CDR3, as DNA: TGTGCCAGCAGTGCCCGCACGCCCTACAATGAGCAGTTCTTC.

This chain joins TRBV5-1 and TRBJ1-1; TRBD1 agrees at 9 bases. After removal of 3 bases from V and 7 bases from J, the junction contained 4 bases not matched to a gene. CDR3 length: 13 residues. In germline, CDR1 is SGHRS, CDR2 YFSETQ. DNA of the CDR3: TGCGCCAGCAGCTCGGACAGGGGTAATGAAGCTTTCTTT. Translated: CASSSDRGNEAFF.

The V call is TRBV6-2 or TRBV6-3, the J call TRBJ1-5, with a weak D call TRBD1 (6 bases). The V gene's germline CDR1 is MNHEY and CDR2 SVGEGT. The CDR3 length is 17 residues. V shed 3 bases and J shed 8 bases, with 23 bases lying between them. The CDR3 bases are TGTGCCAGCAGTTATTACCCCCTGACAGGCAGCCTCGAGCCCCAGCATTTT. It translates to CASSYYPLTGSLEPQHF.

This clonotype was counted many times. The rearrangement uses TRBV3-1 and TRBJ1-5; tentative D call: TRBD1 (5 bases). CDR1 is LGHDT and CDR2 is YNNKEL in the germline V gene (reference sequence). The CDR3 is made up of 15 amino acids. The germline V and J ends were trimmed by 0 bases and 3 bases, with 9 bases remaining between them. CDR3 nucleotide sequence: TGTGCCAGCAGCCAAGAGTGGGGGACCAATCAGCCCCAGCATTTT. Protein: CASSQEWGTNQPQHF.

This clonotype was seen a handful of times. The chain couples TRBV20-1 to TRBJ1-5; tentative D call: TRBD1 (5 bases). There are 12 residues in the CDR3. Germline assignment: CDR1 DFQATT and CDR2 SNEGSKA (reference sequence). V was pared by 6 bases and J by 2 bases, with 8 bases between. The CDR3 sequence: CSAAGGNQPQHF. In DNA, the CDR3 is TGCAGTGCGGCGGGGGGCAATCAGCCCCAGCATTTT.

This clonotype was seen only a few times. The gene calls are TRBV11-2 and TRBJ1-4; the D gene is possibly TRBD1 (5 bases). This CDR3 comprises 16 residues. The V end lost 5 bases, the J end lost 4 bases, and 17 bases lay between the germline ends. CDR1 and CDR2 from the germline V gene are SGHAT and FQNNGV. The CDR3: CASSQEETAGNEKLFF. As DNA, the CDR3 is TGTGCCAGCAGCCAAGAGGAGACAGCTGGTAATGAAAAACTGTTTTTT.

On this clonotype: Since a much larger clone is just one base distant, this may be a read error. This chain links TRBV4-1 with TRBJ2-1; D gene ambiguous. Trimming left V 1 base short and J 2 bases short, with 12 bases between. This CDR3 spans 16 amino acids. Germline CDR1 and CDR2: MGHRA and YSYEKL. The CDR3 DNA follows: TGCGCCAGCAGCCAAGCTAACATCGTCGCCTACAATGAGCAGTTCTTC. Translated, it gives CASSQANIVAYNEQFF.

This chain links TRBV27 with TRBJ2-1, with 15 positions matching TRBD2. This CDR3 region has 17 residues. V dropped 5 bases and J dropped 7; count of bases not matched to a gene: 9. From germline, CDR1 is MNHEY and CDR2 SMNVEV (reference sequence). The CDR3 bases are TGTGCCAGCAGTCCCGGGACTAGCGGGAGGACGGGGAATGAGCAGTTCTTC. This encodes CASSPGTSGRTGNEQFF.

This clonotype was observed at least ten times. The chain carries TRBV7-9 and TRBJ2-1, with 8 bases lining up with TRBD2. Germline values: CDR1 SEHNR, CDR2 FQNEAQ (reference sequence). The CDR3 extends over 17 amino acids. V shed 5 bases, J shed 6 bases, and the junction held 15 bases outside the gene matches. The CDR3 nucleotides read TGTGCCAGCAGCCCGCCCGATGGGGCGGGAGGCTTCAATGAGCAGTTCTTC. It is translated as CASSPPDGAGGFNEQFF. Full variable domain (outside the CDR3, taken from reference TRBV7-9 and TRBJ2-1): DTGVSQNPRHKITKRGQNVTFRCDPISEHNRLYWYRQTLGQGPEFLTYFQNEAQLEKSRLLSDRFSAERPKGSFSTLEIQRTEQGDSAMYLCASSPPDGAGGFNEQFFGPGTRLTVL.

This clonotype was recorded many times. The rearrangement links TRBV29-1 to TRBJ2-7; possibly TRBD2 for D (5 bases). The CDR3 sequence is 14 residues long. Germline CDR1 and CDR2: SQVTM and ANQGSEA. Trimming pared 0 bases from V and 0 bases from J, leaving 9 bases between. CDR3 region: CSVEEGTSSYEQYF. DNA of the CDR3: TGCAGCGTTGAAGAAGGCACTAGCTCCTACGAGCAGTACTTC.